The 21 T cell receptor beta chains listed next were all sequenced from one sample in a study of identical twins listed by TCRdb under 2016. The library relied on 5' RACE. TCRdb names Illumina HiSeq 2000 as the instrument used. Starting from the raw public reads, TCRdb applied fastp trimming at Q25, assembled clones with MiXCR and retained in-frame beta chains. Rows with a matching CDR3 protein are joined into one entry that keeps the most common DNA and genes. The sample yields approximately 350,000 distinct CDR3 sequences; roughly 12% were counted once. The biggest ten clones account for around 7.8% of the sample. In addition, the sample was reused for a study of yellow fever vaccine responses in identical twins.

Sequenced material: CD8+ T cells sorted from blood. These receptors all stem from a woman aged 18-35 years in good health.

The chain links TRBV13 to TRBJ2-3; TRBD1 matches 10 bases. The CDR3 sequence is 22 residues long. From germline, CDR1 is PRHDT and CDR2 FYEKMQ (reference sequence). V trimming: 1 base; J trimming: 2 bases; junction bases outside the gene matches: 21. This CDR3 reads CASSLELGQGSTKVPDTDTQYF. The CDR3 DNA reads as TGTGCCAGCAGCTTAGAATTGGGACAGGGGTCGACCAAGGTCCCGGACACAGATACGCAGTATTTT. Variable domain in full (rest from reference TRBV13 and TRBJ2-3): AAGVIQSPRHLIKEKRETATLKCYPIPRHDTVYWYQQGPGQDPQFLISFYEKMQSDKGSIPDRFSAQQFSDYHSELNMSSLELGDSALYFCASSLELGQGSTKVPDTDTQYFGPGTRLTVL.

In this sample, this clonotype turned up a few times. CDR3 residues: CASRDDDAGLEKLFF. The CDR3 nucleotides are TGTGCCAGCAGGGATGACGACGCAGGGTTAGAAAAACTGTTTTTT. The chain recombines TRBV12-3 or TRBV12-4 with TRBJ1-4, with D possibly being TRBD1 (5 bases). The V end lost 6 bases, the J end lost 8 bases, and 19 bases lay between the germline ends. This CDR3 comprises 15 residues.

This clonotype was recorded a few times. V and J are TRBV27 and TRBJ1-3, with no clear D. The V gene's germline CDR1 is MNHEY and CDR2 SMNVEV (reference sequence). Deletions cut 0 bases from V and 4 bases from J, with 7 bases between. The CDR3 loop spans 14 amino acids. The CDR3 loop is CASSLSQSGNTIYF. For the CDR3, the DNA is TGTGCCAGCAGTTTATCTCAGTCGGGAAACACCATATATTTT.

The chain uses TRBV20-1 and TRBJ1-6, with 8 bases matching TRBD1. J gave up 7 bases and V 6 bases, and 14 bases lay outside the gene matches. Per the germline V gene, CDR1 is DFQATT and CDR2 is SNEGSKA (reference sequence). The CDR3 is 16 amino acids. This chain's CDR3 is CSATDRAKELNSPLHF. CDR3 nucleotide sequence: TGCAGTGCCACGGACAGGGCTAAAGAGTTGAATTCACCCCTCCACTTT.

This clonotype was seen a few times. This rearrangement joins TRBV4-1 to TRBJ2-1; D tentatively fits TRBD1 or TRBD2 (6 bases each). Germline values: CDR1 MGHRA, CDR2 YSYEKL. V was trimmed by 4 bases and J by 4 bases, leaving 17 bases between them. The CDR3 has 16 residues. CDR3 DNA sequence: TGCGCCAGCAGCCCAAGAATGGGGGGCCCGTACAATGAGCAGTTCTTC. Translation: CASSPRMGGPYNEQFF.

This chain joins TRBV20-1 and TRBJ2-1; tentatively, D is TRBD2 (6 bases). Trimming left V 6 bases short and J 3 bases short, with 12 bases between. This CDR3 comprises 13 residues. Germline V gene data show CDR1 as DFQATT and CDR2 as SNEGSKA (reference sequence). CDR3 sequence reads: CSARTIGYNEQFF. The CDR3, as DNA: TGCAGTGCCCGGACTATCGGCTACAATGAGCAGTTCTTC.

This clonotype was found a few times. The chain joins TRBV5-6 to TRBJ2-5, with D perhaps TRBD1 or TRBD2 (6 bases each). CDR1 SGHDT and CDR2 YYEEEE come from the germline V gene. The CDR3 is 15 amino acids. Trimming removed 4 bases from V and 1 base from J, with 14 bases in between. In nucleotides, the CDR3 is TGTGCCAGCAGCCCCGGCGGGACAATCCAAGAGACCCAGTACTTC. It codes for CASSPGGTIQETQYF.

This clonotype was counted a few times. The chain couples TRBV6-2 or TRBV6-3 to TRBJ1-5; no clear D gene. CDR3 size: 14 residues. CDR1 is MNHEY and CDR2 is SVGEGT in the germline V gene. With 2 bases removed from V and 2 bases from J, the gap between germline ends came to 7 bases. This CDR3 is CASSYGSGNQPQHF. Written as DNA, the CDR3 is TGTGCCAGCAGTTACGGGAGCGGCAATCAGCCCCAGCATTTT.

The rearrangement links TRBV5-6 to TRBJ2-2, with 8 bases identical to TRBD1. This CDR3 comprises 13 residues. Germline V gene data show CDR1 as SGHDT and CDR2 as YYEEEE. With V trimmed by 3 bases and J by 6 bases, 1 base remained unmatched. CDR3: CASSSGQAGELFF. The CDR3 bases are TGTGCCAGCAGCTCGGGACAGGCCGGGGAGCTGTTTTTT.

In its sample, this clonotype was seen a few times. CDR3 sequence reads: CSARIGGNTEAFF. In DNA form, the CDR3 reads TGCAGTGCTAGAATCGGGGGGAACACTGAAGCTTTCTTT. The chain carries TRBV20-1 and TRBJ1-1, with D possibly being TRBD1 (5 bases). Per germline, CDR1 DFQATT and CDR2 SNEGSKA (reference sequence). The V gene lost 2 bases and the J gene lost 1 base, with 8 bases spanning the gap. The CDR3 length is 13 residues.

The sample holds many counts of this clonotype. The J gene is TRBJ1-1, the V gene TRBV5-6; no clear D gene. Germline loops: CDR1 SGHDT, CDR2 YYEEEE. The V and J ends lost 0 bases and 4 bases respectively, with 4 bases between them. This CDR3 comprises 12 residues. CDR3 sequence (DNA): TGTGCCAGCAGCTTGGGGCCCACTGAAGCTTTCTTT. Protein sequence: CASSLGPTEAFF.

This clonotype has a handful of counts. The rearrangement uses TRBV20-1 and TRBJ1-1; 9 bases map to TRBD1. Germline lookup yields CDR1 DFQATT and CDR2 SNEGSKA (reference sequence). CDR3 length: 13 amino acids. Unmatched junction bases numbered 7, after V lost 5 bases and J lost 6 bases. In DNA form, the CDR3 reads TGCAGTGCTGGGGGACAGGGATTTGCTGAAGCTTTCTTT. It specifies CSAGGQGFAEAFF.

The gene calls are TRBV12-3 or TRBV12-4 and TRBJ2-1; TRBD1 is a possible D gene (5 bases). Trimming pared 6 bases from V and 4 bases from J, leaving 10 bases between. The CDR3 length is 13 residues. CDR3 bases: TGTGCCAGCAGCAGAAACAGGTACAATGAGCAGTTCTTC. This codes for CASSRNRYNEQFF.

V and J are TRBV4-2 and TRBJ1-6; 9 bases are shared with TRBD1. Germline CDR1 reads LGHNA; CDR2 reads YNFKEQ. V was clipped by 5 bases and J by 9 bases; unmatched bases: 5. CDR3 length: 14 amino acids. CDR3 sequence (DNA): TGTGCCAGCAGCTTGGACAGGGGCACTTCACCCCTCCACTTT. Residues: CASSLDRGTSPLHF.

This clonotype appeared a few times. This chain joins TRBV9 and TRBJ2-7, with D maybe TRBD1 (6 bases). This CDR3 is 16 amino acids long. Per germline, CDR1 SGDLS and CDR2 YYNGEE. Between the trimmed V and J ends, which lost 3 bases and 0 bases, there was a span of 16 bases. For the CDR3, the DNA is TGTGCCAGCAGCGAAAGCCCCAGGGGAAGCTCCTACGAGCAGTACTTC. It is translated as CASSESPRGSSYEQYF.

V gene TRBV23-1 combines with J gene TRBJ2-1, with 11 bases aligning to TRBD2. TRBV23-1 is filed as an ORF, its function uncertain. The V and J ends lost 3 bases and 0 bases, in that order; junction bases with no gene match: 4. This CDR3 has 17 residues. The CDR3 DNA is TGCGCCAGCAGTCAGGCCGGGACTAGCGGCTCCTACAATGAGCAGTTCTTC. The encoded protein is CASSQAGTSGSYNEQFF.

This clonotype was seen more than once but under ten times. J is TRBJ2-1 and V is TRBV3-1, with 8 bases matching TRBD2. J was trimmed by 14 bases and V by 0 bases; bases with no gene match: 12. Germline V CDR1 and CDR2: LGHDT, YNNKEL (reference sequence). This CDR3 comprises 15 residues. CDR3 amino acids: CASSQEGTSPRSEFF. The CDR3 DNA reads TGTGCCAGCAGCCAAGAGGGGACTAGTCCCCGATCGGAGTTCTTC.

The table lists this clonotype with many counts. The CDR3 reads CASSPGRNTEAFF. Here the CDR3 DNA reads TGTGCCAGCAGCCCAGGGAGGAACACTGAAGCTTTCTTT. The chain uses TRBV6-1 and TRBJ1-1; D perhaps matches TRBD1 (5 bases). With 6 bases removed from V and 1 base from J, the gap between germline ends came to 9 bases. The CDR3 consists of 13 residues. In germline, CDR1 is MNHNS, CDR2 SASEGT.

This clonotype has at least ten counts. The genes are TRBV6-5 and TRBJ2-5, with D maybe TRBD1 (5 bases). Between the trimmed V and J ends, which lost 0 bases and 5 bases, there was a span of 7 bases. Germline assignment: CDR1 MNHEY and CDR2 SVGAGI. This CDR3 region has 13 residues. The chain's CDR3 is CASSYSTVETQYF. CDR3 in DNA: TGTGCCAGCAGTTACTCGACAGTGGAGACCCAGTACTTC.

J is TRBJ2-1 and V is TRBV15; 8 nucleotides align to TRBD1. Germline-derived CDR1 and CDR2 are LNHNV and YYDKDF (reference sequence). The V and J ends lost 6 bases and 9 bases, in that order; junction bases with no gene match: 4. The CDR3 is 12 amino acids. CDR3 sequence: CATSAGGTEQFF. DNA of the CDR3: TGTGCCACCAGTGCAGGGGGCACTGAGCAGTTCTTC.

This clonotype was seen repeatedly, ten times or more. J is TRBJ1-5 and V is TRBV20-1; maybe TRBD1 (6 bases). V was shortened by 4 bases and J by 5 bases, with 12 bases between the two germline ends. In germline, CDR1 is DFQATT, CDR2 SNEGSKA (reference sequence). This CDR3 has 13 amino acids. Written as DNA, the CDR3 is TGCAGTGCTAATAACAGGGCCCATCAGCCCCAGCATTTT. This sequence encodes CSANNRAHQPQHF.